A selection of T cell receptor beta chains follows, all from one sample in a study of identical twins. TCRdb independently ran MiXCR on the 5' RACE reads; one entry per CDR3 protein. The sample gives roughly 570,000 distinct CDR3 sequences, approximately 9.6% of which show up once; 3% is in the top ten. This sample also appeared in a second study, on yellow fever vaccine responses in identical twins.

Specimen: PBMCs. Receptors were obtained from a woman under 30 in good health. CDR3s include the opening cysteine and the closing phenylalanine or tryptophan. Fields, in order: J gene, D gene, V gene, clone size, CDR3 protein, CDR3 DNA. D genes are given only for firm matches. The size entry is marked missing in some rows and otherwise reads once, few, many or a size class.

>TRBJ1-1|TRBD1|TRBV4-1|few
CASSQDRDSSLMNTEAFF
TGCGCCAGCAGCCAAGATAGGGACAGTTCACTTATGAACACTGAAGCTTTCTTT
>TRBJ2-4|TRBD2|TRBV20-1|-
CSAGAGASKNIQYF
TGCAGTGCTGGGGCGGGAGCTTCCAAAAACATTCAGTACTTC
>TRBJ2-1|-|TRBV5-5|few
CASTSMMVALNEQFF
TGTGCCAGCACCTCCATGATGGTAGCGCTAAATGAGCAGTTCTTC
>TRBJ2-7|TRBD2|TRBV19|many
CASSILPLTSGSNYEQYF
TGTGCCAGTAGTATTCTACCATTGACTAGCGGGAGTAACTACGAGCAGTACTTC
>TRBJ2-7|-|TRBV4-2|-
CASSQDLNSPYEQYF
TGTGCCAGCAGCCAAGATCTCAACTCTCCCTACGAGCAGTACTTC
>TRBJ2-5|TRBD2|TRBV7-9|-
CASSPPIAGGRGETQYF
TGTGCCAGCAGCCCACCAATAGCGGGAGGGCGAGGAGAGACCCAGTACTTC
>TRBJ2-1|TRBD2|TRBV4-2|-
CASSQEQAGGPYNEPFF
TGTGCCAGCAGCCAAGAGCAAGCGGGGGGCCCCTACAATGAGCCGTTCTTC
>TRBJ2-3|-|TRBV10-3|many
CAISEKKGVTGADTQYF
TGTGCCATCAGTGAGAAAAAGGGTGTTACTGGTGCAGATACGCAGTATTTT
>TRBJ1-5|TRBD1|TRBV24-1|many
CATGPSGQNNQPQHF
TGTGCCACCGGCCCGTCGGGACAGAACAATCAGCCCCAGCATTTT
>TRBJ2-1|-|TRBV20-1|-
CSAKPAYNEQFF
TGCAGTGCTAAACCCGCATACAATGAGCAGTTCTTC
>TRBJ2-2|-|TRBV3-1|-
CASSQDWQGLVFF
TGTGCCAGCAGCCAAGATTGGCAGGGGCTGGTGTTTTTT
>TRBJ2-5|-|TRBV27|few
CASSLTAYEETQYF
TGTGCCAGCAGTTTAACTGCGTATGAAGAGACCCAGTACTTC
>TRBJ2-7|-|TRBV6-5|many
CASSYGRWGSDEQYF
TGTGCCAGCAGCTACGGGCGGTGGGGATCGGATGAGCAGTACTTC
>TRBJ2-7|TRBD2|TRBV2|few
CASQAGYSYEQYF
TGTGCCAGCCAAGCGGGGTACTCCTACGAGCAGTACTTC
>TRBJ2-1|-|TRBV28|many
CASTGLGGGLYNEQFF
TGTGCCAGCACGGGATTGGGCGGGGGCCTCTACAATGAGCAGTTCTTC
>TRBJ1-1|-|TRBV7-9|many
CASSKTGFYTEAFF
TGTGCCAGCAGCAAAACAGGGTTTTATACTGAAGCTTTCTTT
>TRBJ2-7|TRBD2|TRBV14|-
CASSLRLAGVLEQYF
TGTGCCAGCAGCCTCCGGCTAGCGGGAGTTCTCGAGCAGTACTTC
>TRBJ1-5|TRBD1|TRBV6-1|many
CASSADRGYQPQHF
TGTGCCAGCAGTGCGGACAGGGGCTATCAGCCCCAGCATTTT
>TRBJ2-5|-|TRBV12-3/TRBV12-4|many
CASSIPGLQETQYF
TGTGCCAGCAGTATCCCGGGGCTTCAAGAGACCCAGTACTTC
>TRBJ2-3|-|TRBV29-1|-
CSVEATPDTQYF
TGCAGCGTTGAGGCAACGCCAGATACGCAGTATTTT
>TRBJ1-1|TRBD1|TRBV5-6|few
CASSPGTGLMNTEAFF
TGTGCCAGCAGCCCCGGGACAGGCCTTATGAACACTGAAGCTTTCTTT
>TRBJ2-1|-|TRBV9|-
CASSVVRETEQFF
TGTGCCAGCAGCGTAGTCCGGGAAACTGAGCAGTTCTTC
>TRBJ1-5|-|TRBV7-8|-
CASSFEPSRDQPQHF
TGTGCCAGCAGCTTTGAACCCTCAAGGGACCAGCCCCAGCATTTT
>TRBJ2-7|TRBD1|TRBV4-3|-
CASSQDGTGDHEQYF
TGCGCCAGCAGCCAAGATGGGACAGGGGATCACGAGCAGTACTTC
>TRBJ2-1|TRBD1|TRBV7-8|few
CASIQTGTGVSNEQFF
TGTGCCAGCATCCAAACCGGGACAGGGGTCTCAAATGAGCAGTTCTTC
>TRBJ2-7|-|TRBV29-1|many
CSVSNSYEQYF
TGCAGCGTTAGCAACTCCTACGAGCAGTACTTC
>TRBJ1-5|-|TRBV6-6|-
CASARSNQPQHF
TGTGCCAGTGCCAGGAGCAATCAGCCCCAGCATTTT
>TRBJ2-1|-|TRBV2|many
CASSDRRVNNNEQFF
TGTGCCAGCAGTGACAGGCGGGTAAATAACAATGAGCAGTTCTTC
>TRBJ1-1|TRBD1|TRBV12-3/TRBV12-4|few
CASSVATGGNTEAFF
TGTGCCAGCAGTGTAGCCACAGGGGGGAACACTGAAGCTTTCTTT
>TRBJ2-3|-|TRBV24-1|few
CATSDLSSGVDTDTQYF
TGTGCCACCAGTGATTTGTCTTCAGGGGTGGACACAGATACGCAGTATTTT